A selection of T cell receptor beta chains follows, all from one sample in a study of cytomegalovirus exposure and HLA in healthy donors. Clones were sequenced by immunoSEQ multiplex PCR, and TCRdb holds only the in-frame ones, with some missing. Of 150,000 to 200,000 clones listed, about 86% are singletons. Sequencing used PBMCs. The receptors derive from a man aged 35-49 years in good health and CMV-seropositive. Each CDR3 is given with its conserved first and last residue. A D gene is named only where the DNA matches it firmly. Size tells how often a clone was seen (once, few, many) or the class of an expanded clone, and some rows leave it out.

j_call | d_call | clone_size | v_call | cdr3_aa | cdr3_nt
TRBJ1-5 | - | few | TRBV6-1 | CASSEAGGNQPQHF | TGTGCCAGCAGTGAAGCGGGGGGTAATCAGCCCCAGCATTTT
TRBJ2-1 | TRBD2 | once | TRBV5-4 | CASSLASSGIKTMRQFF | TGTGCCAGCAGCTTGGCCTCTAGCGGGATTAAGACAATGAGGCAGTTCTTC
TRBJ2-2 | - | once | TRBV29-1 | CSVGRNTGELFF | TGCAGCGTTGGGAGGAACACCGGGGAGCTGTTTTTT
TRBJ2-1 | TRBD2 | - | TRBV15 | CATSRVPAGDTYNEQFF | TGTGCCACCAGCAGAGTTCCTGCGGGAGACACCTACAATGAGCAGTTCTTC
TRBJ2-1 | - | - | TRBV5-1 | CASSLARGSGDQDHNEQFF | TGCGCCAGCAGCTTGGCCAGGGGCAGCGGGGACCAAGACCACAATGAGCAGTTCTTC
TRBJ2-5 | TRBD2 | - | TRBV5-1 | CASRSSGTETQYF | TGCGCCAGCAGATCTAGCGGGACAGAGACCCAGTACTTC
TRBJ1-1 | - | - | TRBV13 | CASSSRVTEAFF | TGTGCCAGCAGCTCCAGGGTTACTGAAGCTTTCTTT
TRBJ2-1 | - | - | TRBV6-6 | CASSPDHYSYNEQFF | TGTGCCAGCAGTCCCGACCACTACTCCTACAATGAGCAGTTCTTC
TRBJ1-1 | - | - | TRBV5-6 | CASSFGVSANTEAFF | TGTGCCAGCAGCTTCGGGGTGTCAGCGAACACTGAAGCTTTCTTT
TRBJ2-7 | - | - | TRBV29-1 | CSVGEGDYEQYF | TGCAGCGTTGGAGAGGGAGACTACGAGCAGTACTTC
TRBJ2-7 | TRBD2 | - | TRBV6-5 | CASRWTSGNEQYF | TGTGCCAGCAGATGGACTAGCGGGAACGAGCAGTACTTC
TRBJ2-7 | - | - | TRBV18 | CASSSLREQYF | TGTGCCAGCTCTTCCTTGAGGGAGCAGTACTTC
TRBJ1-5 | - | - | TRBV19 | CASRQGGSYSNQPQHF | TGTGCCAGTAGGCAGGGTGGGTCGTATAGCAATCAGCCCCAGCATTTT
TRBJ2-7 | - | - | TRBV28 | CASSLGPEGEQYF | TGTGCCAGCAGTTTGGGCCCTGAGGGCGAGCAGTACTTC
TRBJ1-5 | TRBD1 | - | TRBV30 | CAWSSGGTGNQPQHF | TGTGCCTGGAGTTCCGGGGGGACAGGGAATCAGCCCCAGCATTTT
TRBJ1-2 | - | - | TRBV6-5 | CASSYYRVNYGYTF | TGTGCCAGCAGTTACTACCGGGTGAACTATGGCTACACCTTC
TRBJ2-7 | TRBD1 | once | TRBV28 | CASSADRGVYF | TGTGCCAGCAGTGCCGACAGGGGGGTGTACTTC